Listed here are 31 T cell receptor beta chains from one sample, sequenced in a study of identical twins. MiXCR, run by TCRdb on the 5' RACE reads, gives a single entry per CDR3 protein. Of more than 650,000 distinct CDR3 sequences in the sample, around 6% were seen once. Sequencing used naive T cells sorted from blood. Receptor source: a man between 18 and 35 years old in good health.

There are many counts of this clonotype. The chain couples TRBV20-1 to TRBJ1-1, with a possible D match to TRBD1 (6 bases). V lost 4 bases and J 1 base, leaving 19 bases between the germline ends. The CDR3 is 16 residues long. Germline CDR1 DFQATT, CDR2 SNEGSKA (reference sequence). The CDR3 is CSAKSTPGQQNTEAFF. The CDR3 nucleotides read TGCAGTGCTAAGTCTACACCGGGACAACAGAACACTGAAGCTTTCTTT.

This clonotype was detected many times. The chain has TRBV6-1 and TRBJ2-4, with 7 bases identical to TRBD2. After removal of 6 bases from V and 4 bases from J, the junction contained 12 bases not matched to a gene. The CDR3 consists of 16 residues. The germline gives CDR1 MNHNS, CDR2 SASEGT. The chain's CDR3 is CASSLIGRAEKNIQYF. The CDR3 DNA sequence: TGTGCCAGCAGCTTGATTGGGAGGGCGGAAAAAAACATTCAGTACTTC.

This clonotype has ten or more counts. V and J are TRBV29-1 and TRBJ2-1; 8 bases match TRBD1. The CDR3 length is 11 residues. V lost 7 bases to trimming and J lost 13 bases; unmatched junction nucleotides: 9. The V gene's germline CDR1 is SQVTM and CDR2 ANQGSEA. The CDR3: CSDRQGIVQFF. The CDR3 DNA reads as TGCAGCGATCGACAGGGGATCGTTCAGTTCTTC.

This clonotype was recorded at least ten times. This chain connects TRBV6-1 to TRBJ2-2, with 8 positions matching TRBD1. Germline V gene sequence: CDR1 MNHNS, CDR2 SASEGT. The V and J ends lost 6 bases and 5 bases, in that order; junction bases with no gene match: 2. This CDR3 contains 13 residues. CDR3 amino acids: CASSHRGTGELFF. CDR3 coding DNA: TGTGCCAGCAGCCACAGGGGGACCGGGGAGCTGTTTTTT.

This clonotype was recorded at least ten times. This chain joins TRBV29-1 and TRBJ1-2, with D perhaps matching TRBD1 (5 bases). CDR1 and CDR2 from the germline V gene are SQVTM and ANQGSEA. The CDR3 is made up of 12 amino acids. Trimming pared 4 bases from V and 8 bases from J, leaving 14 bases between. CDR3 nucleotide sequence: TGCAGCGTTGTTGACAGTCCTATGGGCTACACCTTC. It yields the protein CSVVDSPMGYTF.

The chain couples TRBV6-6 to TRBJ1-1; D uncertain. There are 13 residues in the CDR3. V was clipped by 0 bases and J by 8 bases, with 10 bases between them. Germline values: CDR1 MNHNY, CDR2 SVGAGI (reference sequence). The CDR3 reads CASSYSRVGEAFF. CDR3 DNA: TGTGCCAGCAGTTACTCGAGAGTAGGGGAAGCTTTCTTT.

V usage is TRBV7-9 and J usage is TRBJ2-5; tentatively, D is TRBD1 (5 bases). This CDR3 comprises 15 residues. The V and J ends lost 3 bases and 5 bases respectively, with 16 bases between them. The germline V gene has CDR1 SEHNR and CDR2 FQNEAQ (reference sequence). The DNA for the CDR3 is TGTGCCAGCAGCTTTTTTAACCAGGGCTTCGAGACCCAGTACTTC. This gives the protein CASSFFNQGFETQYF.

This clonotype showed up many times. The chain recombines TRBV5-6 with TRBJ2-2; D gene unclear. V dropped 2 bases and J dropped 7 bases, with 18 bases sitting between them. The CDR3 has 16 residues. CDR1 and CDR2 from the germline V gene are SGHDT and YYEEEE. DNA for the CDR3: TGTGCCAGCAGCTTATACAGTTTAACAAGGAACGGGGAGCTGTTTTTT. Residues: CASSLYSLTRNGELFF.

This clonotype was counted a few times. The chain joins TRBV27 to TRBJ2-1; TRBD2 might be the D (6 bases). CDR1 is MNHEY and CDR2 is SMNVEV in the germline V gene (reference sequence). The length of the CDR3 is 15 residues. V gave up 2 bases and J gave up 4 bases, with 12 bases separating them. For the CDR3, the DNA is TGTGCCAGCAGTTTAAATCCGGGGGTTTACAATGAGCAGTTCTTC. As protein: CASSLNPGVYNEQFF.

The chain links TRBV7-6 to TRBJ1-2; the match to TRBD1 covers 8 bases. The CDR3 is made up of 15 amino acids. V shed 5 bases, J shed 3 bases, and the junction held 8 bases outside the gene matches. Looked up from germline, CDR1 is SGHVS and CDR2 is FNYEAQ. The CDR3 nucleotides read TGTGCCAGCAGCCCAATGGACAGGGTGGACTATGGCTACACCTTC. Its translation is CASSPMDRVDYGYTF.

This clonotype has just a few counts. V and J are TRBV5-1 and TRBJ2-5; 10 positions agree with TRBD1. V dropped 4 bases and J dropped 5; count of bases not matched to a gene: 8. The CDR3 length is 15 residues. Germline V gene data show CDR1 as SGHRS and CDR2 as YFSETQ. CDR3 amino acids: CASSPRQGARETQYF. The CDR3 DNA sequence: TGCGCCAGCAGCCCCCGACAGGGGGCGAGGGAGACCCAGTACTTC.

This clonotype was found a few times. The rearrangement uses TRBV18 and TRBJ2-2; TRBD1 is a possible D gene (5 bases). From germline, CDR1 is KGHSH and CDR2 LQKENI. CDR3 length: 13 residues. V was trimmed by 5 bases and J by 6 bases, leaving 10 bases between them. The CDR3 region is CASSKQGSGELFF. The CDR3 DNA sequence: TGTGCCAGCTCAAAGCAGGGCTCCGGGGAGCTGTTTTTT.

This chain uses TRBV20-1 with TRBJ1-1; TRBD1 matches at 8 bases. J gave up 0 bases and V 6 bases, and 6 bases lay outside the gene matches. CDR3 size: 14 residues. CDR1 and CDR2 (germline): DFQATT, SNEGSKA (reference sequence). CDR3 in DNA: TGCAGTGCGTTGACAGGGGACATGAACACTGAAGCTTTCTTT. Encoded protein: CSALTGDMNTEAFF.

This clonotype appeared many times. The CDR3 region is CASSQVVGGAIFGFF. The CDR3 nucleotides read TGCGCCAGCAGCCAAGTTGTTGGGGGGGCGATATTTGGGTTCTTC. The chain links TRBV4-1 to TRBJ2-1; D is possibly TRBD2 (7 bases). The CDR3 is 15 residues long. Germline-derived CDR1 and CDR2 are MGHRA and YSYEKL. With 1 base removed from V and 15 bases from J, the gap between germline ends came to 22 bases.

This clonotype was counted ten times or more. The chain joins TRBV27 to TRBJ1-1; D uncertain. Germline V CDR1 and CDR2: MNHEY, SMNVEV (reference sequence). Trimming took 0 bases from V and 7 from J, leaving 9 bases between them. CDR3 length: 13 residues. The CDR3 coding sequence is TGTGCCAGCAGTTTATCGGGATTGAGTGAAGCTTTCTTT. As protein: CASSLSGLSEAFF.

This clonotype was recorded at least ten times. The J gene is TRBJ2-5, the V gene TRBV6-2 or TRBV6-3; D is uncertain. The germline V gene encodes CDR1 MNHEY and CDR2 SVGEGT. The ends were cut back, 7 bases at V and 3 bases at J, with 9 bases in the middle. This CDR3 comprises 12 residues. CDR3 sequence reads: CASIWPKETQYF. The CDR3 bases are TGTGCCAGCATATGGCCGAAAGAGACCCAGTACTTC.

There are a few counts of this clonotype. The chain employs TRBV12-3 or TRBV12-4 and TRBJ2-2, with D possibly TRBD2 on 6 matching bases. Between the trimmed V and J ends, which lost 3 bases and 1 base, there was a span of 15 bases. This CDR3 has 17 residues. CDR3 in DNA: TGTGCCAGCAGTTTCCTCCATGGGGGAGGGAACACCGGGGAGCTGTTTTTT. It specifies CASSFLHGGGNTGELFF.

The J gene is TRBJ2-1, the V gene TRBV20-1; 10 nucleotides agree with TRBD2. Unmatched junction bases numbered 18, after V lost 4 bases and J lost 6 bases. Germline assignment: CDR1 DFQATT and CDR2 SNEGSKA (reference sequence). This CDR3 region has 18 residues. The CDR3: CSATKPLAGTRTLNEQFF. The CDR3 nucleotides are TGCAGTGCTACAAAACCACTAGCGGGGACACGAACCCTCAATGAGCAGTTCTTC.

Turning to this clonotype: With a much larger clone just one base away, this may be a read error. V and J are TRBV11-2 and TRBJ2-7; D call uncertain. V lost 4 bases and J 3 bases, leaving 10 bases between the germline ends. The length of the CDR3 is 13 residues. CDR1 is SGHAT and CDR2 is FQNNGV in the germline V gene. The CDR3 DNA follows: TGTGCCAGCAGCTCGGAGAAGCACTACGAGCAGTACTTC. Protein sequence: CASSSEKHYEQYF.

The sample holds one count of this clonotype. The chain combines TRBV15 with TRBJ2-5; D is unresolved. Germline V gene data show CDR1 as LNHNV and CDR2 as YYDKDF (reference sequence). Trimming took off 0 bases at V and 5 bases at J, with 7 bases between the two ends. The CDR3 totals 13 residues. CDR3 in DNA: TGTGCCACCAGCAGAGATCTAGAGGAGACCCAGTACTTC. This translates into CATSRDLEETQYF.

This clonotype was counted a few times. The rearrangement links TRBV7-6 to TRBJ2-2, with 7 nucleotides matching TRBD2. The CDR3 extends over 13 amino acids. V was clipped by 6 bases and J by 7 bases; unmatched bases: 5. The V gene's germline CDR1 is SGHVS and CDR2 FNYEAQ. The CDR3 nucleotides read TGTGCCAGCAGGGCGGGAGCGGACGGGGAGCTGTTTTTT. Translating gives CASRAGADGELFF.

This clonotype was observed a few times. This chain joins TRBV29-1 and TRBJ2-7; 8 nucleotides agree with TRBD2. Germline V CDR1 and CDR2: SQVTM, ANQGSEA. The CDR3 is 13 residues long. Losses at the gene ends were 4 bases for V and 4 bases for J; bases not matched to a gene: 6. CDR3 loop: CSVGGGRAYEQYF. Written as DNA, the CDR3 is TGCAGCGTTGGCGGGGGGAGGGCTTACGAGCAGTACTTC.

There are a few counts of this clonotype. The chain couples TRBV7-2 to TRBJ2-5; D may be TRBD1 or TRBD2 (6 bases each). The CDR3 totals 14 residues. Trimming took off 2 bases at V and 5 bases at J, with 12 bases between the two ends. In germline, CDR1 is SGHTA, CDR2 FQGNSA. The CDR3 loop is CASSLTGARETQYF. In DNA, the CDR3 is TGTGCCAGCAGCTTAACGGGGGCGCGGGAGACCCAGTACTTC. The whole variable domain, remainder taken from reference TRBV7-2 and TRBJ2-5, is GAGVSQSPSNKVTEKGKDVELRCDPISGHTALYWYRQSLGQGLEFLIYFQGNSAPDKSGLPSDRFSAERTGGSVSTLTIQRTQQEDSAVYLCASSLTGARETQYFGPGTRLLVL.

In this sample, this clonotype turned up many times. The V and J genes are TRBV6-1 and TRBJ2-7, with 10 bases that match TRBD2. V shed 6 bases and J 4 bases; nucleotides not matched to a gene: 3. The CDR3 is 13 amino acids. Germline CDR1 and CDR2: MNHNS and SASEGT. Here the CDR3 reads CASSLAGEYEQYF. For the CDR3, the DNA is TGTGCCAGCAGCCTAGCGGGAGAATACGAGCAGTACTTC.

V is TRBV7-2 and J is TRBJ2-1; D might be TRBD1 (5 bases). Trimming left V 4 bases short and J 4 bases short, with 17 bases between. Germline lookup yields CDR1 SGHTA and CDR2 FQGNSA. This CDR3 region has 16 residues. CDR3 region: CASSYWGLSGYNEQFF. For the CDR3, the DNA is TGTGCCAGCAGCTATTGGGGCCTTTCCGGTTACAATGAGCAGTTCTTC.

The V call is TRBV5-5, the J call TRBJ1-1; no definite D call. The CDR3 is 15 residues long. With 1 base removed from V and 0 bases from J, the gap between germline ends came to 10 bases. Germline CDR1 and CDR2: SGHKS and YYEKEE (reference sequence). The CDR3 region has the DNA TGTGCCAGCAGCTTGATGGGTCAGTTGAACACTGAAGCTTTCTTT. It specifies CASSLMGQLNTEAFF.

Here the CDR3 reads CSVGGGAGNTGELFF. CDR3 in DNA: TGCAGCGTTGGAGGGGGCGCGGGGAACACCGGGGAGCTGTTTTTT. The rearrangement uses TRBV29-1 and TRBJ2-2; 7 bases map to TRBD1. The CDR3 has 15 residues. CDR1 is SQVTM and CDR2 is ANQGSEA in the germline V gene. Trimming took 4 bases from V and 1 from J; bases not matched to a gene: 6.

This clonotype showed up just a few times. The CDR3 coding sequence is TGTGCCAGCAGTTTGAGGGGGATGCCCCTTGGCTACACCTTC. This sequence encodes CASSLRGMPLGYTF. This chain links TRBV12-3 or TRBV12-4 with TRBJ1-2, with D possibly matching TRBD1 (6 bases). The CDR3 totals 14 residues. V was clipped by 3 bases and J by 7 bases, with 15 bases between them.

This clonotype was counted many times. The chain combines TRBV9 with TRBJ2-5; weak D call: TRBD1 (5 bases). The CDR3 has 15 amino acids. CDR1 and CDR2 from the germline V gene are SGDLS and YYNGEE. V shed 0 bases and J shed 4 bases, with 13 bases lying between them. The CDR3 DNA reads as TGTGCCAGCAGCGTAGAGGCAGGGCGGTTAGAGACCCAGTACTTC. Protein: CASSVEAGRLETQYF.

This clonotype occurred many times. V usage is TRBV12-3 or TRBV12-4 and J usage is TRBJ1-2; a possible D gene is TRBD1 (6 bases). The CDR3 spans 13 residues. Trimming cost V 1 base and J 7 bases, with 10 bases left between them. The CDR3 nucleotides are TGTGCCAGCAGTTTAGGTACAGGGCTTGGCTACACCTTC. Its translation is CASSLGTGLGYTF.

Only a few counts were recorded for this clonotype. The gene calls are TRBV4-2 and TRBJ1-1, with 9 bases fitting TRBD1. CDR1 is LGHNA, CDR2 YNFKEQ, per germline. This CDR3 is built from 15 residues. V lost 5 bases and J lost 2; bases outside the gene matches: 6. The CDR3 is CASSRGQGTNTEAFF. Written as DNA, the CDR3 is TGTGCCAGCAGCAGGGGACAGGGAACAAACACTGAAGCTTTCTTT.